One and the same sample provided the 8 T cell receptor beta chains below, sequenced in a study of CD8+CD57+ T cells in acquired aplastic anemia. TCR beta VDJ and CDR3 profiles were obtained from a genomic DNA template. TCRdb fed the reads into MiXCR, producing one record per CDR3 protein. The sample holds about 270,000 distinct CDR3 sequences, 45% to 70% seen once. The sequencing sample was made of sorted CD4+, CD8+, or CD8+CD57+ T cells (not recorded which) from PBMCs. The receptors derive from a human donor with severe aplastic anemia or a healthy control (not recorded which).

This clonotype occurred many times. The V and J genes are TRBV5-1 and TRBJ1-4, with a tentative D call TRBD1 (6 bases). Germline loops: CDR1 SGHRS, CDR2 YFSETQ. The CDR3 sequence is 14 residues long. V lost 4 bases, J lost 5 bases, and 12 bases lay in between. CDR3 amino acids: CASSTGQLNEKLFF. The CDR3 DNA follows: TGCGCCAGCAGCACCGGACAGCTCAATGAAAAACTGTTTTTT.

The chain links TRBV9 to TRBJ1-6, with unresolved D. Looked up from germline, CDR1 is SGDLS and CDR2 is YYNGEE. Trimming stripped 3 bases from V and 5 bases from J, with 12 bases between. This CDR3 is 15 amino acids long. In nucleotides, the CDR3 is TGTGCCAGCAGCGCGGGGATAGGGCATAATTCACCCCTCCACTTT. Protein product: CASSAGIGHNSPLHF. Variable domain in full (rest from reference TRBV9 and TRBJ1-6): DSGVTQTPKHLITATGQRVTLRCSPRSGDLSVYWYQQSLDQGLQFLIQYYNGEERAKGNILERFSAQQFPDLHSELNLSSLELGDSALYFCASSAGIGHNSPLHFGNGTRLTVT.

Comments on this clonotype: A single base separates this from a much larger clone, so it may be a read error. The chain employs TRBV5-6 and TRBJ2-3, with 8 bases lining up with TRBD2. The V gene's germline CDR1 is SGHDT and CDR2 YYEEEE. This CDR3 has 16 residues. CDR3 sequence: CASNLETFGGADTQYF. The CDR3 region has the DNA TGTGCCAGCAACTTGGAAACTTTCGGGGGGGCAGATACGCAGTATTTT. The whole variable domain, remainder taken from reference TRBV5-6 and TRBJ2-3, is DAGVTQSPTHLIKTRGQQVTLRCSPKSGHDTVSWYQQALGQGPQFIFQYYEEEERQRGNFPDRFSGHQFPNYSSELNVNALLLGDSALYLCASNLETFGGADTQYFGPGTRLTVL.

The CDR3 loop is CASSLAAGRGVGTEAFF. CDR3 sequence (DNA): TGCGCCAGCAGCTTGGCCGCCGGCAGAGGGGTTGGCACTGAAGCTTTCTTT. The V gene is TRBV5-1, the J gene TRBJ1-1; D is possibly TRBD1 (5 bases). V lost 0 bases to trimming and J lost 4 bases, with 19 bases between them. This CDR3 comprises 17 residues. Germline values: CDR1 SGHRS, CDR2 YFSETQ.

V usage is TRBV13 and J usage is TRBJ2-1; the D is unclear. The CDR3 runs to 13 residues. Germline V gene sequence: CDR1 PRHDT, CDR2 FYEKMQ (reference sequence). Deletions cut 1 base from V and 7 bases from J, with 8 bases between. CDR3 bases: TGTGCCAGCAGCTTAGCTCGGATGAATGAGCAGTTCTTC. This codes for CASSLARMNEQFF.

This clonotype was picked up many times. The chain recombines TRBV9 with TRBJ1-2; D perhaps matches TRBD1 (5 bases). The CDR3 totals 16 residues. Germline lookup yields CDR1 SGDLS and CDR2 YYNGEE. Trimming pared 4 bases from V and 4 bases from J, leaving 20 bases between. This CDR3 is CASSPTGGGNPYGYTF. In DNA, the CDR3 is TGTGCCAGCAGCCCCACTGGCGGGGGGAATCCCTATGGCTACACCTTC.

The genes are TRBV20-1 and TRBJ1-2; 8 bases agree with TRBD1. V shed 6 bases and J 3 bases; nucleotides not matched to a gene: 3. The CDR3 extends over 12 amino acids. In germline, CDR1 is DFQATT, CDR2 SNEGSKA (reference sequence). CDR3 loop: CSAMTGDYGYTF. The CDR3 region has the DNA TGCAGTGCCATGACAGGGGACTATGGCTACACCTTC.

This clonotype was observed many times. V usage is TRBV6-5 and J usage is TRBJ1-4; 9 bases match TRBD1. CDR1 and CDR2 from the germline V gene are MNHEY and SVGAGI. J was trimmed by 6 bases and V by 7 bases; bases with no gene match: 6. The CDR3 runs to 14 residues. The CDR3 nucleotides read TGTGCCAGCAAATTAAACAGGGGGCATGAAAAACTGTTTTTT. Protein product: CASKLNRGHEKLFF.